The 10 T cell receptor beta chains listed next were all sequenced from one sample in a study of T cell responses to AZD1222 COVID-19 vaccine. Some clones are missing from TCRdb's copy, which holds only in-frame ones; the method was immunoSEQ multiplex PCR. The sample holds roughly 100,000 clones, about 89% seen once. Sequencing used peripheral blood, obtained on day 0 of AZD1222 vaccination. The receptor set was obtained from an adult in good health.

The chain recombines TRBV10-3 with TRBJ2-7, with a tentative D call TRBD1 (6 bases). This CDR3 comprises 15 residues. Per the germline V gene, CDR1 is ENHRY and CDR2 is SYGVKD. V was pared by 3 bases and J by 0 bases, with 12 bases between. The DNA for the CDR3 is TGTGCCATCAGTGATTATCACAGGGACTCCTACGAGCAGTACTTC. Translated, it gives CAISDYHRDSYEQYF.

The V gene is TRBV6-6, the J gene TRBJ2-7; a weak D match, TRBD1 (6 bases). The CDR3 contains 13 residues. Germline CDR1 is MNHNY and CDR2 is SVGAGI (reference sequence). The germline V and J ends were trimmed by 9 bases and 1 base, with 13 bases remaining between them. The CDR3 reads CASSLTGSYEQYF. The CDR3 DNA reads TGTGCCAGTTCCCTTACAGGGTCCTACGAGCAGTACTTC.

The chain joins TRBV19 to TRBJ2-3; 8 bases fit TRBD1. The V gene end was trimmed by 5 bases and the J gene end by 7 bases; junction bases not matched to a gene: 5. This CDR3 is built from 13 residues. CDR1 is LNHDA and CDR2 is SQIVND in the germline V gene (reference sequence). This CDR3 reads CASSLRDRHTQYF. The DNA of the CDR3 is TGTGCCAGTAGTCTCCGGGACAGGCATACGCAGTATTTT.

The chain is built from TRBV3-1 (or the pseudogene TRBV3-2) and TRBJ2-5; 7 bases fit TRBD2. V shed 4 bases and J 4 bases; nucleotides not matched to a gene: 9. Looked up from germline, CDR1 is LGHDT and CDR2 is YNNKEL (reference sequence). CDR3 length equals 15 residues. As DNA, the CDR3 is TGTGCCAGCAGCCTAACGAGCGGGGAACGAGAGACCCAGTACTTC. Its translation: CASSLTSGERETQYF.

The rearrangement uses TRBV12-3 or TRBV12-4 and TRBJ1-1; D unclear. The CDR3 runs 13 residues. The V end lost 2 bases, the J end lost 2 bases, and 6 bases lay between the germline ends. The CDR3 loop reads CASSLYTNTEAFF. DNA of the CDR3: TGTGCCAGCAGTTTATACACAAACACTGAAGCTTTCTTT.

The chain recombines TRBV7-2 with TRBJ1-1; D possibly corresponds to TRBD1 (5 bases). The CDR3 sequence is 14 residues long. In germline, CDR1 is SGHTA, CDR2 FQGNSA. V lost 4 bases to trimming and J lost 0 bases, with 9 bases between them. CDR3: CASSSLGVNTEAFF. CDR3 nucleotides: TGTGCCAGCAGCTCTTTAGGGGTGAACACTGAAGCTTTCTTT.

The rearrangement joins TRBV30 to TRBJ1-6; 7 bases match TRBD1. V shed 6 bases and J 3 bases; nucleotides not matched to a gene: 2. The germline V gene has CDR1 GTSNPN and CDR2 SVGIG (reference sequence). The CDR3 spans 13 residues. CDR3 in amino acids: CACTGDYNSPLHF. CDR3 coding DNA: TGTGCCTGCACAGGGGACTATAATTCACCCCTCCACTTT.

The gene calls are TRBV21-1 and TRBJ1-2. TRBV21-1 is a documented pseudogene. This CDR3 has 13 residues. The CDR3 DNA reads TGTGCCAGCAGCGAAAGGAGGTCCCATGGCTACACCTTC. This sequence encodes CASSERRSHGYTF.

The chain couples TRBV12-3 or TRBV12-4 to TRBJ1-2, with D possibly TRBD1 on 5 matching bases. The CDR3 is 13 residues long. The V end lost 4 bases, the J end lost 6 bases, and 12 bases lay between the germline ends. The CDR3 nucleotides read TGTGCCAGCAGTTACAGGAACCTCCATGGCTACACCTTC. Its translation: CASSYRNLHGYTF.

J is TRBJ1-4 and V is TRBV5-1; TRBD1 matches at 9 bases. J lost 4 bases, V lost 2 bases, and 3 bases had no gene match. Germline values: CDR1 SGHRS, CDR2 YFSETQ. This CDR3 is 15 amino acids long. The CDR3 DNA follows: TGCGCCAGCAGCTTACAGGGGGCTTTTAATGAAAAACTGTTTTTT. It codes for CASSLQGAFNEKLFF.